Presented here are 31 T cell receptor beta chains from one specimen sequenced in a study of response to subunit inactivated influenza vaccine. TCRdb called the RT-PCR reads again in MiXCR, with one record for every CDR3 protein. The sample shows some 500,000 distinct CDR3 sequences, over 25% of them seen only once. The specimen comprised CD4+ T cells sorted from PBMCs, sampled approximately 5 days after vaccination. The receptors here all came from a man aged 45-65 years who received an inactivated influenza vaccine.

The rearrangement uses TRBV4-3 and TRBJ1-2; 7 bases are a match to TRBD1. Germline V lookup: CDR1 LGHNA, CDR2 YSLEER. The trim removed 4 bases at V and 5 bases at J, leaving 13 bases unmatched. The CDR3 covers 16 residues. The CDR3 nucleotides are TGCGCCAGCAGCCCAGACAGGGACAGTTGGGTATATGGCTACACCTTC. Encoded protein: CASSPDRDSWVYGYTF.

Many counts were recorded for this clonotype. CDR3: CASSSGGTYEQYF. DNA for the CDR3: TGCGCCAGCAGTTCAGGGGGGACCTACGAGCAGTACTTC. The gene calls are TRBV5-1 and TRBJ2-7; TRBD1 is a possible D gene (7 bases). Germline CDR1 is SGHRS and CDR2 is YFSETQ. This CDR3 region has 13 residues. Trimming removed 5 bases from V and 2 bases from J, with 11 bases in between. Variable domain in full (rest from reference TRBV5-1 and TRBJ2-7): KAGVTQTPRYLIKTRGQQVTLSCSPISGHRSVSWYQQTPGQGLQFLFEYFSETQRNKGNFPGRFSGRQFSNSRSEMNVSTLELGDSALYLCASSSGGTYEQYFGPGTRLTVT.

In its sample, this clonotype was seen a few times. The chain uses TRBV5-1 and TRBJ1-4, with TRBD1 identical over 8 bases. Germline lookup yields CDR1 SGHRS and CDR2 YFSETQ. V lost 3 bases, J lost 0 bases, and 4 bases stayed unmatched. The CDR3 spans 16 residues. The CDR3 spells CASSSGTGATNEKLFF. The CDR3, as DNA: TGCGCCAGCAGCTCGGGGACAGGAGCAACTAATGAAAAACTGTTTTTT.

CDR3 sequence reads: CSVEGFRDLYF. The CDR3 DNA follows: TGCAGCGTTGAAGGATTCCGGGACCTGTATTTT. The rearrangement links TRBV29-1 to TRBJ2-3, with D possibly being TRBD1 or TRBD2 (5 bases each). The CDR3 extends over 11 amino acids. V was trimmed by 1 base and J by 14 bases, leaving 13 bases between them. Germline V gene lookup returns CDR1 SQVTM and CDR2 ANQGSEA.

This clonotype was counted between two and nine times. The gene calls are TRBV27 and TRBJ2-5; 7 bases align to TRBD1. The CDR3 length is 16 residues. Germline CDR1 and CDR2: MNHEY and SMNVEV (reference sequence). V was pared by 6 bases and J by 5 bases, with 15 bases of the junction left unmatched. CDR3 protein: CASRNRGQTPGETQYF. The CDR3 region has the DNA TGTGCCAGCAGGAACCGGGGACAGACCCCCGGGGAGACCCAGTACTTC.

Many counts were recorded for this clonotype. V usage is TRBV4-1 and J usage is TRBJ1-1, with D perhaps TRBD1 (5 bases). V was cut by 4 bases and J by 4 bases, with 13 bases left in between. Germline V gene sequence: CDR1 MGHRA, CDR2 YSYEKL. The CDR3 contains 14 residues. The CDR3 DNA reads TGCGCCAGCAGCCGGAGCGGGACCGGCACTGAAGCTTTCTTT. Protein: CASSRSGTGTEAFF.

The genes are TRBV27 and TRBJ2-7; 10 bases line up with TRBD2. Germline trimming cut 4 bases from V and 4 bases from J; bases unmatched to any gene: 4. The CDR3 sequence is 14 residues long. CDR1 and CDR2 (germline): MNHEY, SMNVEV (reference sequence). CDR3 nucleotides: TGTGCCAGCAGTTCATCGACTAGCGGGTACGAGCAGTACTTC. It is translated as CASSSSTSGYEQYF.

The rearrangement links TRBV10-3 to TRBJ2-1, with D possibly being TRBD1 or TRBD2 (6 bases each). The CDR3 contains 21 residues. V was clipped by 1 base and J by 3 bases, with 28 bases between them. Germline CDR1 is ENHRY and CDR2 is SYGVKD. CDR3 in DNA: TGTGCCATCAGTGAGTTTCTCCGGCGGGACACACGAAAAAAGTACTACAATGAGCAGTTCTTC. Its translation is CAISEFLRRDTRKKYYNEQFF.

CDR3 in DNA: TGTGCCAGCAGCAAAGCTAAACGCCGCCGAGGGGAGCAGTTCTTC. This sequence encodes CASSKAKRRRGEQFF. The chain is built from TRBV21-1 and TRBJ2-1; TRBD2 is taken as the D call from the table, unchecked against the DNA. TRBV21-1 is designated a pseudogene. CDR3 length equals 15 residues.

The sample holds a few counts of this clonotype. This chain uses TRBV29-1 with TRBJ2-5; 8 bases align to TRBD1. CDR3 length equals 14 residues. V gave up 5 bases and J gave up 4 bases; unmatched junction bases: 9. Germline lookup yields CDR1 SQVTM and CDR2 ANQGSEA. The CDR3 bases are TGCAGCGTTCGCGCTGGGACAGGAGGAGAGACCCAGTACTTC. It encodes CSVRAGTGGETQYF. Full variable domain (remainder filled in from reference TRBV29-1 and TRBJ2-5): SAVISQKPSRDICQRGTSLTIQCQVDSQVTMMFWYRQQPGQSLTLIATANQGSEATYESGFVIDKFPISRPNLTFSTLTVSNMSPEDSSIYLCSVRAGTGGETQYFGPGTRLLVL.

This sequence joins TRBV7-6 and TRBJ2-3, with D tentatively TRBD2 (7 bases). Germline V gene lookup returns CDR1 SGHVS and CDR2 FNYEAQ. The CDR3 runs 18 residues. With 1 base removed from V and 2 bases from J, the gap between germline ends came to 19 bases. In DNA, the CDR3 is TGTGCCAGCAGCTTAGTAAGCTTGGGCGGGGGCCTCACAGATACGCAGTATTTT. Protein: CASSLVSLGGGLTDTQYF.

The V gene is TRBV5-6, the J gene TRBJ2-5; D gene ambiguous. CDR1 is SGHDT and CDR2 is YYEEEE in the germline V gene. The CDR3 loop spans 17 amino acids. V shed 4 bases and J shed 1 base, with 20 bases lying between them. CDR3 DNA: TGTGCCAGCAGCCCCACCCTGGCCCCCATATCCCAAGAGACCCAGTACTTC. Encoded protein: CASSPTLAPISQETQYF.

There are a few counts of this clonotype. The chain links TRBV11-2 to TRBJ2-5; 9 bases line up with TRBD2. Germline V CDR1 and CDR2: SGHAT, FQNNGV. Losses at the gene ends were 2 bases for V and 4 bases for J; bases not matched to a gene: 2. There are 14 residues in the CDR3. The CDR3 is CASSLRRGGETQYF. In DNA, the CDR3 is TGTGCCAGCAGCTTAAGGCGGGGGGGAGAGACCCAGTACTTC.

This rearrangement joins TRBV2 to TRBJ2-1; D not resolved. Germline CDR1 is SNHLY and CDR2 is FYNNEI. The CDR3 is made up of 17 amino acids. The V end was cut by 3 bases, the J end by 3 bases, with 18 bases between. CDR3 region: CASSDEADPLSYNEQFF. CDR3 bases: TGTGCCAGCAGTGATGAGGCGGACCCTCTTAGCTACAATGAGCAGTTCTTC.

In DNA, the CDR3 is TGTGCCAGCAGAATGACTAGCGGGGGGGCACATGAGCAGTTCTTC. Protein product: CASRMTSGGAHEQFF. The J gene is TRBJ2-1, the V gene TRBV6-1, with 14 positions matching TRBD2. Per germline, CDR1 MNHNS and CDR2 SASEGT. The J segment lost 8 bases and the V segment lost 6 bases, leaving 6 bases of the junction unmatched. This CDR3 comprises 15 residues.

The V and J genes are TRBV18 and TRBJ2-3; D is perhaps TRBD1 (5 bases). The CDR3 is made up of 17 amino acids. The V end was cut by 3 bases, the J end by 3 bases, with 19 bases between. Germline assignment: CDR1 KGHSH and CDR2 LQKENI. This CDR3 reads CASSPNKGRLLTDTQYF. The CDR3 coding sequence is TGTGCCAGCTCACCTAATAAGGGGCGCCTGCTGACAGATACGCAGTATTTT.

The rearrangement joins TRBV20-1 to TRBJ2-6; 7 bases fit TRBD2. This CDR3 contains 17 residues. J gave up 0 bases and V 5 bases, and 10 bases lay outside the gene matches. Germline lookup yields CDR1 DFQATT and CDR2 SNEGSKA (reference sequence). The CDR3 DNA reads TGCAGTGCTGGTGGACGGGGGGTCCCCTCTGGGGCCAACGTCCTGACTTTC. Its protein is CSAGGRGVPSGANVLTF.

The chain recombines TRBV29-1 with TRBJ2-5, with TRBD1 as a possible D gene (5 bases). Trimming stripped 4 bases from V and 5 bases from J, with 20 bases between. The CDR3 runs 15 residues. CDR1 is SQVTM and CDR2 is ANQGSEA in the germline V gene. The DNA of the CDR3 is TGCAGCGTTGTTCTACGTAGGGGCTCCTCGGAGACCCAGTACTTC. It is translated as CSVVLRRGSSETQYF.

The CDR3 loop reads CASSQALVSGNTIYF. The DNA for the CDR3 is TGTGCCAGCAGCCAAGCTCTCGTCTCTGGAAACACCATATATTTT. This rearrangement joins TRBV4-2 to TRBJ1-3; D not certain. V lost 1 base and J 0 bases, leaving 7 bases between the germline ends. This CDR3 contains 15 residues. Germline lookup yields CDR1 LGHNA and CDR2 YNFKEQ.

This clonotype has a handful of counts. The rearrangement uses TRBV24-1 and TRBJ2-3; 10 bases match TRBD2. V gave up 4 bases and J gave up 7 bases; unmatched junction bases: 7. Germline-derived CDR1 and CDR2 are KGHDR and SFDVKD. The CDR3 sequence is 15 residues long. The CDR3, as DNA: TGTGCCACCAGTGACAGAGCGGGAGGGCGCCATACGCAGTATTTT. This encodes CATSDRAGGRHTQYF.

In this sample, this clonotype turned up a few times. This rearrangement joins TRBV29-1 to TRBJ2-1; TRBD1 might be the D (5 bases). Germline V gives CDR1 SQVTM, CDR2 ANQGSEA. The CDR3 covers 12 residues. Trimming shortened V by 2 bases and J by 8 bases, and 10 bases separated the two germline ends. The CDR3 loop is CSVEPSRDEQFF. The CDR3 region has the DNA TGCAGCGTTGAACCCTCCAGGGATGAGCAGTTCTTC.

This clonotype appeared once. V usage is TRBV10-3 and J usage is TRBJ1-1, with D perhaps matching TRBD1 (6 bases). Germline assignment: CDR1 ENHRY and CDR2 SYGVKD. The germline V and J ends were trimmed by 0 bases and 1 base, with 9 bases remaining between them. The CDR3 has 15 amino acids. The CDR3 DNA reads as TGTGCCATCAGTGAGTCGTGGGGGCCGAACACTGAAGCTTTCTTT. Encoded protein: CAISESWGPNTEAFF.

The V and J genes are TRBV5-6 and TRBJ2-1; TRBD2 is a possible D gene (6 bases). The CDR3 is made up of 17 amino acids. CDR1 is SGHDT and CDR2 is YYEEEE in the germline V gene. The V gene lost 4 bases and the J gene lost 0 bases, with 17 bases spanning the gap. The CDR3 coding sequence is TGTGCCAGCAGCCCTCCCCTGGGGGGATCCTCCTACAATGAGCAGTTCTTC. Amino acids: CASSPPLGGSSYNEQFF.

Remarks on this clonotype: A clone one base away is much larger, so this may be a read error. The rearrangement links TRBV28 to TRBJ2-7; the D is unclear. The CDR3 is 13 amino acids. Germline V gene lookup returns CDR1 MDHEN and CDR2 SYDVKM. V gave up 6 bases and J gave up 0 bases, with 9 bases separating them. The CDR3 sequence is CASRPGRSYEQYF. The CDR3 DNA reads TGTGCCAGCAGACCAGGTCGCTCCTACGAGCAGTACTTC.

V gene TRBV7-9 combines with J gene TRBJ2-5; 7 bases match TRBD1. This CDR3 contains 15 residues. Trimming cost V 4 bases and J 11 bases; bases outside gene matches: 16. Germline V gene sequence: CDR1 SEHNR, CDR2 FQNEAQ (reference sequence). The CDR3 DNA reads TGTGCCAGCAGCTCATCTGGGCCGGACAGGTCGAGTCAGTACTTC. Protein sequence: CASSSSGPDRSSQYF.

The sample holds a few counts of this clonotype. This rearrangement joins TRBV12-3 or TRBV12-4 to TRBJ2-7, with 7 nucleotides matching TRBD1. J was trimmed by 2 bases and V by 3 bases; bases with no gene match: 7. CDR3 length: 15 amino acids. CDR3 loop: CASSLRQGHTYEQYF. Here the CDR3 DNA reads TGTGCCAGCAGTTTGCGACAGGGTCATACCTACGAGCAGTACTTC.

V gene TRBV19 combines with J gene TRBJ2-1; 11 positions match TRBD1. Germline loops: CDR1 LNHDA, CDR2 SQIVND (reference sequence). The CDR3 extends over 15 amino acids. V lost 3 bases to trimming and J lost 7 bases; unmatched junction nucleotides: 5. CDR3 in DNA: TGTGCCAGTAGTATCGGACAGGGGGCTTCAAATGAGCAGTTCTTC. This gives the protein CASSIGQGASNEQFF.

The chain employs TRBV7-6 and TRBJ1-5; no reliable D call. The CDR3 contains 13 residues. CDR1 and CDR2 from the germline V gene are SGHVS and FNYEAQ. V was clipped by 0 bases and J by 4 bases, with 4 bases between them. DNA of the CDR3: TGTGCCAGCAGCTTAGCCAGGAATCAGCCCCAGCATTTT. Amino acid sequence: CASSLARNQPQHF.

The chain joins TRBV4-1 to TRBJ1-3, with D perhaps TRBD1 (6 bases). The germline CDR1 and CDR2 sequences are MGHRA and YSYEKL. The CDR3 spans 16 residues. Trimming pared 3 bases from V and 0 bases from J, leaving 12 bases between. The CDR3 nucleotides are TGCGCCAGCAGCCAGCCAAACAGGGACTCTGGAAACACCATATATTTT. Encoded protein: CASSQPNRDSGNTIYF.

The gene calls are TRBV5-5 and TRBJ1-2; D gene ambiguous. Germline lookup yields CDR1 SGHKS and CDR2 YYEKEE (reference sequence). V dropped 4 bases and J dropped 5 bases, with 9 bases sitting between them. CDR3 length equals 12 residues. CDR3: CASSPWGYGYTF. The CDR3 nucleotides are TGTGCCAGCAGCCCCTGGGGTTATGGCTACACCTTC.

The chain combines TRBV7-9 with TRBJ2-7; TRBD1 matches at 7 bases. Per germline, CDR1 SEHNR and CDR2 FQNEAQ (reference sequence). The V and J ends lost 3 bases and 0 bases, in that order; junction bases with no gene match: 8. CDR3 length: 16 amino acids. The CDR3 region has the DNA TGTGCCAGCAGCTTGTACAGGGGCGGAGACTCCTACGAGCAGTACTTC. Residues: CASSLYRGGDSYEQYF.